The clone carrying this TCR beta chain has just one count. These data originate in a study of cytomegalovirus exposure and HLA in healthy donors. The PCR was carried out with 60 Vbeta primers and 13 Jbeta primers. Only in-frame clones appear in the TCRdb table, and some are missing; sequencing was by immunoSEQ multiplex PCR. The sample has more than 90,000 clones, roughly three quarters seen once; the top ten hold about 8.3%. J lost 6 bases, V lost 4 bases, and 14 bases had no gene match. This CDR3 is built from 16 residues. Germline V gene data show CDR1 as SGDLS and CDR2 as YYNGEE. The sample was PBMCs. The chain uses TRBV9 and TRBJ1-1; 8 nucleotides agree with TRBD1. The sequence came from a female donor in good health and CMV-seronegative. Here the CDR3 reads CASSPPDGRGLSEAFF. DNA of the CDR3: TGTGCCAGCAGCCCCCCCGATGGCAGGGGGCTCTCTGAAGCTTTCTTT.